One sample yielded the 16 T cell receptor beta chains listed below, sequenced in a study of cytomegalovirus exposure and HLA in healthy donors. 60 Vbeta and 13 Jbeta primers were used in PCR. The table came from immunoSEQ multiplex PCR; TCRdb's copy has only in-frame clones and leaves some out. The sample lists some 130,000 clones, approximately 77% occurring once. Sequences were obtained from PBMCs. These receptors all stem from a woman in her 40s in good health and CMV-seronegative.

This clone was found a few times. The rearrangement links TRBV28 to TRBJ1-2; 7 bases line up with TRBD1. The CDR3 totals 14 residues. With 6 bases clipped from V and 4 bases from J, the junction kept 8 bases outside the gene matches. Germline V gene sequence: CDR1 MDHEN, CDR2 SYDVKM. The CDR3 DNA is TGTGCCAGCAGCATCGACAGGGAAGCCTATGGCTACACCTTC. It translates to CASSIDREAYGYTF.

A single count supports this clone. V gene TRBV5-1 combines with J gene TRBJ2-2, with 10 bases identical to TRBD2. The CDR3 has 15 residues. Germline-derived CDR1 and CDR2 are SGHRS and YFSETQ. V was pared by 4 bases and J by 5 bases, with 5 bases of the junction left unmatched. The CDR3 DNA reads TGCGCCAGCAGCAAGACTAGCGGGCCTACCGGGGAGCTGTTTTTT. Its translation: CASSKTSGPTGELFF.

V and J are TRBV6-5 and TRBJ2-7; 13 bases line up with TRBD2. V shed 6 bases and J 1 base; nucleotides not matched to a gene: 3. Germline values: CDR1 MNHEY, CDR2 SVGAGI. This CDR3 comprises 15 residues. CDR3 amino acids: CASRPTSGGSYEQYF. Written as DNA, the CDR3 is TGTGCCAGCAGGCCGACTAGCGGGGGGTCCTACGAGCAGTACTTC.

This clone has more than one count but fewer than ten. The chain links TRBV28 to TRBJ1-5, with D perhaps matching TRBD1 (6 bases). Trimming left V 5 bases short and J 0 bases short, with 14 bases between. Germline V lookup: CDR1 MDHEN, CDR2 SYDVKM. This CDR3 spans 16 amino acids. The CDR3 coding sequence is TGTGCCAGCAGTACCCCACAGGGATATAGCAATCAGCCCCAGCATTTT. It encodes CASSTPQGYSNQPQHF.

The chain couples TRBV25-1 to TRBJ2-2, with no clear D. Trimming took 7 bases from V and 1 from J, leaving 4 bases between them. Germline V lookup: CDR1 MGHDK, CDR2 SYGVNS. The CDR3 spans 12 residues. The CDR3 here is CASTGNTGELFF. The CDR3 region has the DNA TGTGCCAGCACCGGGAACACCGGGGAGCTGTTTTTT.

The gene calls are TRBV27 and TRBJ1-2, with 9 bases that match TRBD1. CDR3 length equals 15 residues. Germline lookup yields CDR1 MNHEY and CDR2 SMNVEV (reference sequence). The V segment lost 5 bases and the J segment 5 bases; nucleotides outside the gene matches: 9. CDR3 amino acids: CASSLLRDRAYGYTF. The CDR3 DNA reads as TGTGCCAGCAGTCTACTCCGGGACAGGGCGTATGGCTACACCTTC.

The gene calls are TRBV7-8 and TRBJ1-1, with TRBD1 as a possible D gene (5 bases). With 1 base removed from V and 1 base from J, the gap between germline ends came to 10 bases. CDR3 length: 15 amino acids. Germline lookup yields CDR1 SGHVS and CDR2 FQNEAQ. In nucleotides, the CDR3 is TGTGCCAGCAGCTTAGGGCCCGGACAGAACACTGAAGCTTTCTTT. As protein: CASSLGPGQNTEAFF.

This clone was picked up a small number of times. This chain uses TRBV2 with TRBJ1-6, with D possibly matching TRBD1 (6 bases). CDR3 length: 14 residues. V was trimmed by 11 bases and J by 3 bases, leaving 14 bases between them. Looked up from germline, CDR1 is SNHLY and CDR2 is FYNNEI. CDR3 nucleotides: TGTGCCGGAAGGACAGCGATCTATAATTCACCCCTCCACTTT. As protein: CAGRTAIYNSPLHF.

This clone was seen more than once but under ten times. The rearrangement uses TRBV9 and TRBJ1-3, with a possible D match to TRBD1 (6 bases). There are 14 residues in the CDR3. The germline gives CDR1 SGDLS, CDR2 YYNGEE. V was shortened by 4 bases and J by 1 base, with 9 bases between the two germline ends. CDR3: CASSTRGSGNTIYF. CDR3 DNA sequence: TGTGCCAGCAGCACCAGGGGATCTGGAAACACCATATATTTT.

This chain uses TRBV6-5 with TRBJ2-7; D ambiguous. CDR3 size: 14 residues. Germline CDR1 is MNHEY and CDR2 is SVGAGI. V was cut by 0 bases and J by 0 bases, with 6 bases left in between. The DNA of the CDR3 is TGTGCCAGCAGTTACTCGGCCAGCTCCTACGAGCAGTACTTC. It encodes CASSYSASSYEQYF.

The chain combines TRBV7-3 with TRBJ2-7; tentatively, D is TRBD2 (7 bases). The length of the CDR3 is 16 residues. The V gene's germline CDR1 is SGHTA and CDR2 FQGTGA. V lost 5 bases and J 0 bases, leaving 17 bases between the germline ends. CDR3 nucleotides: TGTGCCAGCAGCCTCCTGGGAGGGGGGAGCTCCTACGAGCAGTACTTC. Amino acids: CASSLLGGGSSYEQYF.

The V and J genes are TRBV28 and TRBJ1-2; 10 bases line up with TRBD1. Germline lookup yields CDR1 MDHEN and CDR2 SYDVKM. J lost 7 bases, V lost 5 bases, and 13 bases had no gene match. The CDR3 sequence is 16 residues long. The CDR3 DNA reads as TGTGCCAGCAGTCGTCCCGGGACAGGGGAAGTGAGTGGCTACACCTTC. Amino acid sequence: CASSRPGTGEVSGYTF.

On this clone itself: Distinct nucleotide sequences in the sample also encode this CDR3. The rearrangement links TRBV28 to TRBJ1-2; D possibly corresponds to TRBD1 (6 bases). The V gene's germline CDR1 is MDHEN and CDR2 SYDVKM. V dropped 11 bases and J dropped 5 bases, with 15 bases sitting between them. The CDR3 length is 12 residues. The CDR3, as DNA: TGTGCCTCGTCGGCAGGGGTGTATGGCTACACCTTC. The encoded protein is CASSAGVYGYTF.

V is TRBV4-3 and J is TRBJ1-5, with unresolved D. The CDR3 runs to 17 residues. The ends were cut back, 0 bases at V and 0 bases at J, with 12 bases in the middle. The germline V gene encodes CDR1 LGHNA and CDR2 YSLEER. The CDR3 nucleotides are TGCGCCAGCAGCCAAGATGGGCCGAATCGTAGCAATCAGCCCCAGCATTTT. Amino acids: CASSQDGPNRSNQPQHF.

The chain recombines TRBV7-9 with TRBJ2-5, with a weak D call TRBD1 (5 bases). The germline V and J ends were trimmed by 1 base and 5 bases, with 14 bases remaining between them. This CDR3 is built from 15 residues. The germline gives CDR1 SEHNR, CDR2 FQNEAQ (reference sequence). The CDR3 loop reads CASSLEFGAGETQYF. CDR3 nucleotide sequence: TGTGCCAGCAGCTTAGAGTTTGGGGCAGGGGAGACCCAGTACTTC. Full variable domain (outside the CDR3, taken from reference TRBV7-9 and TRBJ2-5): DTGVSQNPRHKITKRGQNVTFRCDPISEHNRLYWYRQTLGQGPEFLTYFQNEAQLEKSRLLSDRFSAERPKGSFSTLEIQRTEQGDSAMYLCASSLEFGAGETQYFGPGTRLLVL.

The chain joins TRBV7-9 to TRBJ1-1, with a weak D call TRBD1 (5 bases). The germline CDR1 and CDR2 sequences are SEHNR and FQNEAQ (reference sequence). The CDR3 extends over 14 amino acids. Trimming took off 1 base at V and 8 bases at J, with 14 bases between the two ends. The CDR3 loop reads CASSLVPQGAEAFF. CDR3 in DNA: TGTGCCAGCAGCTTAGTCCCCCAGGGCGCCGAAGCTTTCTTT.